The T cell receptor beta chain described here comes from a study of OX40 agonist ivuxolimab in advanced cancers. At the level of the whole study: The costimulatory receptor OX40 (CD134) was targeted by ivuxolimab, a fully human IgG2 agonistic monoclonal antibody. Intravenous ivuxolimab was administered to patients every 2 weeks at six dose levels: 0.01, 0.1, 0.3, 1.5, 3 and 10 mg/kg. Of the 50 to 55 dose-escalation patients, hepatocellular carcinoma was present in around 19, melanoma in approximately 15, renal cell carcinoma in 9 and head and neck cancer in 9. The dose-escalation cohort was over 70% male with a mean age of roughly 60 years, ranging from roughly 23 to 90. Patients were allowed to have had prior anti-PD-1, anti-PD-L1 or anti-CTLA-4 therapy, and approximately 43% of the dose-escalation patients had previously received checkpoint inhibitors. Three dose-escalation patients achieved partial responses, one with hepatocellular carcinoma and two with cutaneous melanoma. Peripheral TCRbeta sequencing was intended to test whether TCR sequence diversity was altered and clonal T-cell expansion was caused by ivuxolimab. The paper reports the monotherapy dose-escalation portion (N of about 50 patients) of the phase I ivuxolimab trial. Overall results and qualifications from the work: The antigen specificity of the clonally expanded peripheral T cells was not determined. In partial responders in the 0.1-3.0 mg/kg groups, normalized peripheral clonal expansion was found to be among the lowest, especially among CD8+ T cells. At doses of 0.1 to 3.0 mg/kg, clonal expansion of both CD4+ and CD8+ blood T cells was observed from baseline to week 6. After ivuxolimab, expanded clones were on average more numerous among CD8+ T cells than among CD4+ T cells. Low levels of normalized T-cell clonal expansion were also seen in some patients who did not respond.

For sequencing of the TCRbeta CDR3 region, genomic DNA was extracted from the sorted cells. The immunoSEQ Assay was used for sequencing of TCRbeta CDR3 regions. TCRdb limited this immuneACCESS table to in-frame rearrangements with V and J called. A share of clones is missing; checked studies link under half to unresolved V genes, and the rest is unexplained. Recorded for this sample are tens of thousands of clones; roughly 89% of them occurred a single time. Roughly 10% of the sample is taken by the ten largest. About this clone: It lacks a known antigen. One base away there is no much larger clone; base qualities are not given.

Patients with autoimmune disease history or receiving systemic immunosuppression were excluded from the trial. In every dose cohort, peripheral blood was drawn for TCR sequencing at baseline, cycle 4 day 1, and cycle 7 day 1. Samples were obtained from an open-label, multicenter, first-in-human phase I dose-escalation trial of ivuxolimab. Adults with locally advanced or metastatic head and neck squamous cell, hepatocellular, melanoma or renal cell carcinoma were enrolled in the trial. Before TCR sequencing, CD4+ T cells and CD8+ T cells were sorted from peripheral blood as separate populations. As encoded in the germline V gene, CDR1 is SGDLS while CDR2 is YYNGEE. Its CDR3 holds 13 amino acids, cysteine through phenylalanine. Of all the DNA, just the CDR3 is kept, 39 bases in frame from base 1. V was cut back by 0 bases and J by 4 bases, leaving a gap of 5 bases between them.

The sequence was collected from an adult with an advanced solid tumor such as melanoma, head and neck, liver or kidney cancer. The specimen comprised CD4+ or CD8+ T cells sorted from blood, sampled in a trial of the OX40 agonist ivuxolimab. Recombination joined TRBV9 with TRBJ2-1, with the identity of the D gene unclear. The CDR3 protein is CASSVDRYNEQFF. The sequence in DNA is TGTGCCAGCAGCGTAGACAGATACAATGAGCAGTTCTTC. The CDR3, completed at both ends by the reference TRBV9 and TRBJ2-1 genes, gives the full variable domain DSGVTQTPKHLITATGQRVTLRCSPRSGDLSVYWYQQSLDQGLQFLIQYYNGEERAKGNILERFSAQQFPDLHSELNLSSLELGDSALYFCASSVDRYNEQFFGPGTRLTVL.